This T cell receptor beta chain was found in a study of cytomegalovirus exposure and HLA in healthy donors. Study-level information: The 120 validation repertoires, a later analysis reported, used the same platform as the roughly 700 repertoires from the first cohort. Study results and caveats: Among TCR beta chains, those listed as cytomegalovirus-associated numbered about 150.

The germline CDR1 and CDR2 sequences are SGHDN and FVKESK. The CDR3 has 13 residues. The V and J ends lost 10 bases and 0 bases respectively, with 12 bases between them. Note on this clone: Its antigen is not identified.

The method was immunoSEQ multiplex PCR; TCRdb's version includes in-frame clones alone and lacks a portion of them. The data contain some 67,000 clones, about 95% of them singletons. The source of this sequence is a woman between 18 and 30 years old in good health and CMV-seronegative. The chain links TRBV14 to TRBJ1-1; the D is unclear. Source material: PBMCs. CDR3 residues: CATRQTMNTEAFF. The CDR3 DNA reads TGTGCCACCCGACAAACCATGAACACTGAAGCTTTCTTT. Full variable domain (remainder filled in from reference TRBV14 and TRBJ1-1): EAGVTQFPSHSVIEKGQTVTLRCDPISGHDNLYWYRRVMGKEIKFLLHFVKESKQDESGMPNNRFLAERTGGTYSTLKVQPAELEDSGVYFCATRQTMNTEAFFGQGTRLTVV.